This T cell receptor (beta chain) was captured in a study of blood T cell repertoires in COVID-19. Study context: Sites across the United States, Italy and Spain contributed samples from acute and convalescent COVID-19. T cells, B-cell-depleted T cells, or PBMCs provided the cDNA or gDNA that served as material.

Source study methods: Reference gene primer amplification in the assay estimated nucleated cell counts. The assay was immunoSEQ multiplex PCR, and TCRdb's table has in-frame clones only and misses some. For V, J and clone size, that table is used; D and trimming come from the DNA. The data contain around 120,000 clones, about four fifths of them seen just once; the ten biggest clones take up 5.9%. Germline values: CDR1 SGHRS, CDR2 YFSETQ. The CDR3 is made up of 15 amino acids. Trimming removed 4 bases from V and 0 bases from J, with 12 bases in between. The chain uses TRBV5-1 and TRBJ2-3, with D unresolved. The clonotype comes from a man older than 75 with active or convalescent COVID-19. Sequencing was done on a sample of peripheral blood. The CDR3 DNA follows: TGCGCCAGCAGCGCCTTAGACACTAGCACAGATACGCAGTATTTT. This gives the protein CASSALDTSTDTQYF.